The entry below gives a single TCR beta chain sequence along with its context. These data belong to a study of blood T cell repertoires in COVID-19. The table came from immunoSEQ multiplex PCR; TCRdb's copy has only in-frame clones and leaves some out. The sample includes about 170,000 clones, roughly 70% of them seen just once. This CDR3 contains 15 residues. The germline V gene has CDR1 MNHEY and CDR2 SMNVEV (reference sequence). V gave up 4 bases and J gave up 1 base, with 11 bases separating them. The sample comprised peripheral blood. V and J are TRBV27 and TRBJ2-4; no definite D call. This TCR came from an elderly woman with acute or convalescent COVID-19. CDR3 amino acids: CASSYSVAAKNIQYF. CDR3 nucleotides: TGTGCCAGCAGTTACTCAGTAGCTGCCAAAAACATTCAGTACTTC.